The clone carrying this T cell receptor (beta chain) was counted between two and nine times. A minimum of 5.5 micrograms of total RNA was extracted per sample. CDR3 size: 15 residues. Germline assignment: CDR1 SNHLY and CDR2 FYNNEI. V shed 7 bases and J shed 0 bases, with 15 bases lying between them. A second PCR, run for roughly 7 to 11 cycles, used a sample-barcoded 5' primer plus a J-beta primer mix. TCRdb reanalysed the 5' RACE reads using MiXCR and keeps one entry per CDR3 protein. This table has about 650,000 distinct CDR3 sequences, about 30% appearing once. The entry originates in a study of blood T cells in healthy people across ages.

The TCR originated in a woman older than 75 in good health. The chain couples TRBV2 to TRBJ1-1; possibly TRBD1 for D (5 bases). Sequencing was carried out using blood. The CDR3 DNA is TGTGCCAGCACAGGGACGAGGGGCATGAACACTGAAGCTTTCTTT. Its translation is CASTGTRGMNTEAFF.